A single sample is the source of the 10 T cell receptor beta chains below, sequenced in a study of somatic mutations in cytotoxic T cells in rheumatoid arthritis. Some clones are missing from TCRdb's copy, which holds only in-frame ones; the method was immunoSEQ multiplex PCR. The sample lists over 8,500 clones; 73% were seen once. The specimen sequenced was CD8+ T cells sorted from blood. The receptors come from a man in his sixties in good health.

This chain joins TRBV27 and TRBJ2-1; 7 bases match TRBD1. Trimming cost V 6 bases and J 0 bases; bases outside gene matches: 11. The germline CDR1 and CDR2 sequences are MNHEY and SMNVEV (reference sequence). The CDR3 has 17 residues. The CDR3 loop reads CASSKIQTGRSYNEQFF. The CDR3 DNA reads as TGTGCCAGCAGCAAAATCCAGACAGGGCGCTCCTACAATGAGCAGTTCTTC.

The sample holds one count of this clone. This chain links TRBV6-1 with TRBJ1-2; perhaps TRBD1 as D (5 bases). Germline CDR1 MNHNS, CDR2 SASEGT. With 3 bases removed from V and 8 bases from J, the gap between germline ends came to 13 bases. The CDR3 extends over 13 amino acids. CDR3 sequence reads: CASSDYPRDGYTF. In nucleotides, the CDR3 is TGTGCCAGCAGTGACTACCCCAGGGACGGCTACACCTTC.

This sequence joins TRBV7-8 and TRBJ1-1; unclear D gene. CDR3 size: 15 residues. Germline-derived CDR1 and CDR2 are SGHVS and FQNEAQ. Trimming took 1 base from V and 4 from J, leaving 13 bases between them. CDR3 bases: TGTGCCAGCAGCTTAGAATGGGGAGGGTTCACTGAAGCTTTCTTT. Translated: CASSLEWGGFTEAFF.

The genes are TRBV5-6 and TRBJ2-3; 8 positions match TRBD1. CDR3 length equals 17 residues. V lost 4 bases and J lost 4; bases outside the gene matches: 14. Germline V gene sequence: CDR1 SGHDT, CDR2 YYEEEE. CDR3 in DNA: TGTGCCAGCAGCCCTCCCCCAGACAGGGGTATTGCAGATACGCAGTATTTT. Translated: CASSPPPDRGIADTQYF.

The genes are TRBV4-1 and TRBJ2-7; 10 bases align to TRBD1. The germline CDR1 and CDR2 sequences are MGHRA and YSYEKL. This CDR3 has 18 amino acids. V was clipped by 3 bases and J by 0 bases; unmatched bases: 11. In nucleotides, the CDR3 is TGCGCCAGCAGCCAGCTAATCGCGGGACAGGGGAACTCCTACGAGCAGTACTTC. It codes for CASSQLIAGQGNSYEQYF.

The genes are TRBV6-4 and TRBJ2-3; D is possibly TRBD2 (5 bases). The CDR3 runs 13 residues. V was trimmed by 4 bases and J by 1 base, leaving 6 bases between them. Germline CDR1 reads MRHNA; CDR2 reads SNTAGT. As DNA, the CDR3 is TGTGCCAGCAGTGTTAGCGGCACAGATACGCAGTATTTT. As protein: CASSVSGTDTQYF.

The chain is built from TRBV4-3 and TRBJ1-4; TRBD1 agrees at 7 bases. The CDR3 runs 18 residues. V gave up 1 base and J gave up 12 bases; unmatched junction bases: 20. From germline, CDR1 is LGHNA and CDR2 YSLEER. CDR3 in amino acids: CASSQGQKGSQGQGELFF. The CDR3 DNA is TGCGCCAGCAGCCAAGGACAAAAAGGGTCTCAGGGGCAGGGGGAACTGTTTTTT.

V gene TRBV5-4 combines with J gene TRBJ2-2; D is possibly TRBD1 or TRBD2 (5 bases each). The CDR3 sequence is 16 residues long. V was trimmed by 0 bases and J by 0 bases, leaving 9 bases between them. Germline CDR1 SGHNT, CDR2 YYREEE (reference sequence). The CDR3 DNA sequence: TGTGCCAGCAGCTTGGAGACGGGGCCGAACACCGGGGAGCTGTTTTTT. It yields the protein CASSLETGPNTGELFF.

The V gene is TRBV4-1, the J gene TRBJ1-6; D gene uncertain. This CDR3 is 15 amino acids long. CDR1 is MGHRA and CDR2 is YSYEKL in the germline V gene. V dropped 4 bases and J dropped 7 bases, with 14 bases sitting between them. CDR3 coding DNA: TGCGCCAGCAGCCCCTACATGTATTTGAATTCACCCCTCCACTTT. Translating gives CASSPYMYLNSPLHF.

V gene TRBV11-1 combines with J gene TRBJ2-5, with 7 bases matching TRBD2. The length of the CDR3 is 14 residues. Unmatched junction bases numbered 8, after V lost 5 bases and J lost 5 bases. Germline CDR1 is SGHAT and CDR2 is FQDESV (reference sequence). As DNA, the CDR3 is TGTGCCAGCAGCCCCGGACTAGGAGACGAGACCCAGTACTTC. It is translated as CASSPGLGDETQYF.